This passage covers 7 T cell receptor beta chains from one sample sequenced in a study of cytomegalovirus exposure and HLA in healthy donors. With 60 Vbeta and 13 Jbeta primers, the PCR was carried out. Clones were sequenced by immunoSEQ multiplex PCR, and TCRdb holds only the in-frame ones, with some missing. The table has around 130,000 clones, 70% to 75% seen once. The sequenced sample consisted of PBMCs. Every receptor here comes from a woman aged 40 to 55 in good health and CMV-seropositive.

V usage is TRBV2 and J usage is TRBJ2-1, with 8 bases fitting TRBD1. CDR3 length equals 19 residues. With 6 bases clipped from V and 0 bases from J, the junction kept 16 bases outside the gene matches. Germline CDR1 reads SNHLY; CDR2 reads FYNNEI. The CDR3 region has the DNA TGTGCCAGCAGCCCCGGGACAGGTCTCTCTACGGGCTCCTACAATGAGCAGTTCTTC. Encoded protein: CASSPGTGLSTGSYNEQFF.

About this clone: Additional DNA sequences in this sample encode the identical CDR3. This chain links TRBV28 with TRBJ2-1, with D maybe TRBD2 (6 bases). CDR1 is MDHEN and CDR2 is SYDVKM in the germline V gene. V lost 5 bases and J lost 9, with 11 bases in between. The CDR3 consists of 12 residues. The CDR3 nucleotides read TGTGCCAGCAGTAGGCAGGGAGGTGAGCAGTTCTTC. This codes for CASSRQGGEQFF.

This sequence joins TRBV21-1 and TRBJ1-5; the table's D call, TRBD1, has no DNA check behind it. TRBV21-1 is classified as a pseudogene. The CDR3 consists of 18 residues. The CDR3 spells CASSKANSGTGGYQPQHF. CDR3 DNA: TGTGCCAGCAGCAAAGCCAATAGCGGGACAGGGGGATATCAGCCCCAGCATTTT.

This clone occurred a few times. The rearrangement uses TRBV5-6 and TRBJ2-3, with D perhaps matching TRBD2 (5 bases). The V and J ends lost 6 bases and 3 bases respectively, with 11 bases between them. This CDR3 comprises 13 residues. Germline CDR1 reads SGHDT; CDR2 reads YYEEEE. The CDR3 loop is CASTVRGTDTQYF. The CDR3 bases are TGTGCCAGCACCGTGCGCGGGACAGATACGCAGTATTTT.

This sequence joins TRBV12-2 and TRBJ2-7; TRBD2, the table's D call, was not compared with the DNA. TRBV12-2 is tagged as a pseudogene. This CDR3 has 21 residues. The CDR3 loop reads CASRPSSPPLQLAGVSYEQYF. As DNA, the CDR3 is TGTGCAAGTCGCCCCTCTAGTCCGCCCCTCCAACTAGCGGGAGTCTCCTACGAGCAGTACTTC.

The DNA for the CDR3 is TGCGCCAGCAGCCCTGATGGAGTGTACGAGCAGTACTTC. It encodes CASSPDGVYEQYF. This rearrangement joins TRBV4-1 to TRBJ2-7, with unresolved D. The CDR3 spans 13 residues. Germline-derived CDR1 and CDR2 are MGHRA and YSYEKL. V shed 4 bases and J shed 4 bases, with 11 bases lying between them.

This chain connects TRBV28 to TRBJ1-4, with 7 positions matching TRBD1. The CDR3 spans 12 residues. Losses at the gene ends were 7 bases for V and 8 bases for J; bases not matched to a gene: 4. Germline V gene data show CDR1 as MDHEN and CDR2 as SYDVKM. The CDR3, as DNA: TGTGCCAGCACAGGGGGAGAGGAAAAACTGTTTTTT. Translation: CASTGGEEKLFF. Filled out from reference TRBV28 and TRBJ1-4, the complete variable domain reads DVKVTQSSRYLVKRTGEKVFLECVQDMDHENMFWYRQDPGLGLRLIYFSYDVKMKEKGDIPEGYSVSREKKERFSLILESASTNQTSMYLCASTGGEEKLFFGSGTQLSVL.